The clone carrying this TCR beta chain was found once. Cells designated naive CD8 were CD45RO-negative and were positively selected for CCR7, with terminally differentiated effector memory CD45RA+ cells excluded. Sequencing used immunoSEQ multiplex PCR; TCRdb keeps in-frame clones, though not all of them. The data show some 1,900,000 clones, approximately 95% seen once. This sample stems from a study of shared clonotypes between healthy human individuals. The sample was naive CD8+ T cells sorted from blood. The TCR comes from a man between 18 and 35 years old in good health.

CDR3 in amino acids: CSGELAVYNEQFF. The CDR3 nucleotides are TGCAGCGGGGAACTAGCGGTCTACAATGAGCAGTTCTTC. This sequence joins TRBV29-1 and TRBJ2-1; 8 bases are shared with TRBD2. The CDR3 totals 13 residues. V lost 7 bases and J lost 3; bases outside the gene matches: 5. The germline gives CDR1 SQVTM, CDR2 ANQGSEA.